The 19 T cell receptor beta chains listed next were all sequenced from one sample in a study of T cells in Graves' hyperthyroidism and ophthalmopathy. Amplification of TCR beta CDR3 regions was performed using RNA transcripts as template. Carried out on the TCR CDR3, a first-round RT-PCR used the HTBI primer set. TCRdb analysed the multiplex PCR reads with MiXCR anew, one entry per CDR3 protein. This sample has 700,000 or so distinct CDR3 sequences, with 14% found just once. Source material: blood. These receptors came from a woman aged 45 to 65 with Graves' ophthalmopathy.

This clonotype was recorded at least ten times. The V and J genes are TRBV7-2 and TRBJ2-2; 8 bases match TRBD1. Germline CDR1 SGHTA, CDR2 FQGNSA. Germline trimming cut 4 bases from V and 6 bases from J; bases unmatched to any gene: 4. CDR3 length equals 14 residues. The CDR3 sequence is CASSSRTGPGELFF. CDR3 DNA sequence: TGTGCCAGCAGCTCACGGACAGGGCCCGGGGAGCTGTTTTTT.

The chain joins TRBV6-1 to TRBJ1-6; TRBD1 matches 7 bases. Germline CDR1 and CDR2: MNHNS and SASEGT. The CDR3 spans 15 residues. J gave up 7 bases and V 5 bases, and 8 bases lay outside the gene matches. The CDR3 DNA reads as TGTGCCAGCAGTACCCGACAGGGTGGCAATTCACCCCTCCACTTT. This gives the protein CASSTRQGGNSPLHF.

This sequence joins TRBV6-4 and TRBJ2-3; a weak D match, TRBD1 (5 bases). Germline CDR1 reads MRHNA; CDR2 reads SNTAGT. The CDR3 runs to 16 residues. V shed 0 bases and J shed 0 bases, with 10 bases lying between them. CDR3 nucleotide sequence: TGTGCCAGCAGTGACTCAGGGGCTTTTAGCACAGATACGCAGTATTTT. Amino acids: CASSDSGAFSTDTQYF.

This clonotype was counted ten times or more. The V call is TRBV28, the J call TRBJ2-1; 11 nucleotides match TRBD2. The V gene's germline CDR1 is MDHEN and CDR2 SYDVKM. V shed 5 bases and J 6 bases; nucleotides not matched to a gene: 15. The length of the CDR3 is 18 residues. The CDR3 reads CASSAGLAGGPPPNEQFF. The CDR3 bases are TGTGCCAGCAGTGCTGGCTTAGCGGGAGGGCCCCCCCCCAATGAGCAGTTCTTC.

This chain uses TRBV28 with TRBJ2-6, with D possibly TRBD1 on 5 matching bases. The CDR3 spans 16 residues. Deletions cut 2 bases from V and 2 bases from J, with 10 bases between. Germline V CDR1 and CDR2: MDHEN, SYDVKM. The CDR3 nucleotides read TGTGCCAGCAGTTTAAGGGGCCGCGCTGGGGCCAACGTCCTGACTTTC. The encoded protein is CASSLRGRAGANVLTF.

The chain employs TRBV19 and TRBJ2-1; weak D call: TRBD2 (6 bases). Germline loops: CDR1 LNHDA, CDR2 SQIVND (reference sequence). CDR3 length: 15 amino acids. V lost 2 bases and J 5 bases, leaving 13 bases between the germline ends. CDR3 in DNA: TGTGCCAGTAGTATAACGTCTGGGGGGAACAATGAGCAGTTCTTC. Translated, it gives CASSITSGGNNEQFF.

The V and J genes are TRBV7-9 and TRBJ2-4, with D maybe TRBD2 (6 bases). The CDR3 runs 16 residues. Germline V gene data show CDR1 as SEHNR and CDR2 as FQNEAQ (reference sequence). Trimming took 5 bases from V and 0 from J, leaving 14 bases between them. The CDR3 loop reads CASSTPSALAKNIQYF. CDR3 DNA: TGTGCCAGCAGCACCCCTAGCGCCCTAGCCAAAAACATTCAGTACTTC.

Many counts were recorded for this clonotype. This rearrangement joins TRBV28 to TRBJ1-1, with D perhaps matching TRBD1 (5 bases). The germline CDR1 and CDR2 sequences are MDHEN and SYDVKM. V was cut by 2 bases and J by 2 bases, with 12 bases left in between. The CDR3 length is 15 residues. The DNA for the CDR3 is TGTGCCAGCAGTTTAATGCAGGGAGGAAACACTGAAGCTTTCTTT. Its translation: CASSLMQGGNTEAFF.

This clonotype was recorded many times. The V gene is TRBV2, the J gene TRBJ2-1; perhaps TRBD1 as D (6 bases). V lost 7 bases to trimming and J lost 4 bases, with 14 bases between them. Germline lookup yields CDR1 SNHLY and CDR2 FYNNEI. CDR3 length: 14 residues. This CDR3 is CASIQGIEYNEQFF. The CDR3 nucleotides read TGTGCCAGCATACAGGGAATAGAATACAATGAGCAGTTCTTC.

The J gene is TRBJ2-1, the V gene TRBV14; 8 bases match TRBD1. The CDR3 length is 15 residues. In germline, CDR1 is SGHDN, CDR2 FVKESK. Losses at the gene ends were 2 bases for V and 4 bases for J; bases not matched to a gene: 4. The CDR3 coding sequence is TGTGCCAGCAGCCAATTGGGACAGGTATACAATGAGCAGTTCTTC. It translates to CASSQLGQVYNEQFF.

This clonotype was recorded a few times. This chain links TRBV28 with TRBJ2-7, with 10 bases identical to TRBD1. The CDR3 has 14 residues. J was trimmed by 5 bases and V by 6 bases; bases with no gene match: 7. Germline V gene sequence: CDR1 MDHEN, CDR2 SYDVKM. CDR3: CASRIRDRGNEQYF. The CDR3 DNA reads TGTGCCAGCAGAATCCGGGACAGGGGCAACGAGCAGTACTTC.

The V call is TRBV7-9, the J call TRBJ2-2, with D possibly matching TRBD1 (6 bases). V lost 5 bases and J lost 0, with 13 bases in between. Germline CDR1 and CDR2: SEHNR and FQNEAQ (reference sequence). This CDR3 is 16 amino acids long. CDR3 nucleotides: TGTGCCAGCAGCGGATTGACAGGTGCGAACACCGGGGAGCTGTTTTTT. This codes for CASSGLTGANTGELFF. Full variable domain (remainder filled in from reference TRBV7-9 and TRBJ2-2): DTGVSQNPRHKITKRGQNVTFRCDPISEHNRLYWYRQTLGQGPEFLTYFQNEAQLEKSRLLSDRFSAERPKGSFSTLEIQRTEQGDSAMYLCASSGLTGANTGELFFGEGSRLTVL.

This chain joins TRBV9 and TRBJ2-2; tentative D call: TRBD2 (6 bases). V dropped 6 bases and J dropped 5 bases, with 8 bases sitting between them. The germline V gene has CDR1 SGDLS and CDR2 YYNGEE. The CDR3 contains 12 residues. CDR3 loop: CASNRETGELFF. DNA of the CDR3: TGTGCCAGCAATCGGGAGACCGGGGAGCTGTTTTTT.

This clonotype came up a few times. The CDR3 protein is CAWTMPSGETQYF. The CDR3 coding sequence is TGTGCCTGGACTATGCCTAGCGGAGAGACCCAGTACTTC. The V gene is TRBV30, the J gene TRBJ2-5; 7 nucleotides align to TRBD2. Looked up from germline, CDR1 is GTSNPN and CDR2 is SVGIG (reference sequence). V lost 4 bases and J lost 4; bases outside the gene matches: 6. CDR3 length equals 13 residues.

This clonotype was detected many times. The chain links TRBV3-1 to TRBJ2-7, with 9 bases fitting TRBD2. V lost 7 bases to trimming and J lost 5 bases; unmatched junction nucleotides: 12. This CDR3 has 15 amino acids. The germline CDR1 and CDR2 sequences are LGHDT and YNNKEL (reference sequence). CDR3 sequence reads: CASTTRASGNDEQYF. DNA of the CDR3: TGTGCCAGCACCACACGAGCTAGCGGGAACGACGAGCAGTACTTC.

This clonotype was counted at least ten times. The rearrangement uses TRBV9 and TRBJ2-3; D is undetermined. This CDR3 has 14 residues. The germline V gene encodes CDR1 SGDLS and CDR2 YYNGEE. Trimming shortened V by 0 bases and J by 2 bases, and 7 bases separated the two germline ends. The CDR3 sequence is CASSVVSTTDTQYF. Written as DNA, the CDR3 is TGTGCCAGCAGCGTAGTTTCCACCACAGATACGCAGTATTTT. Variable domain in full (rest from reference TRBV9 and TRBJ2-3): DSGVTQTPKHLITATGQRVTLRCSPRSGDLSVYWYQQSLDQGLQFLIQYYNGEERAKGNILERFSAQQFPDLHSELNLSSLELGDSALYFCASSVVSTTDTQYFGPGTRLTVL.

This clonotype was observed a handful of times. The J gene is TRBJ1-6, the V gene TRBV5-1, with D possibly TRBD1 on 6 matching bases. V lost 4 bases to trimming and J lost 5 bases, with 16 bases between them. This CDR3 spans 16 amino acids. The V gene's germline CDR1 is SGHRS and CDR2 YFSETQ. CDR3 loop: CASSPKGELDNSPLHF. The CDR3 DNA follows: TGCGCCAGCAGCCCGAAGGGGGAATTGGATAATTCACCCCTCCACTTT.

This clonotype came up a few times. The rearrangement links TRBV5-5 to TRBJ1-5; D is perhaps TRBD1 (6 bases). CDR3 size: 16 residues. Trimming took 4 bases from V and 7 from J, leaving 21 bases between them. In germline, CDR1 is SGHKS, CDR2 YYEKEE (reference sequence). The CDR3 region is CASSLGGGQGVQPQHF. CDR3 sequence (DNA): TGTGCCAGCAGCCTTGGAGGGGGTCAGGGAGTGCAGCCCCAGCATTTT.

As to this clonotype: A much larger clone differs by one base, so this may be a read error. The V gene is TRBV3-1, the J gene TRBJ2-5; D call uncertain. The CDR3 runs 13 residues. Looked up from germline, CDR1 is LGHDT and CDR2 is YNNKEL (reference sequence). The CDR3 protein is CAGRNLNQETQYF. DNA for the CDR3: TGTGCCGGCAGAAATCTAAACCAAGAGACCCAGTACTTC.